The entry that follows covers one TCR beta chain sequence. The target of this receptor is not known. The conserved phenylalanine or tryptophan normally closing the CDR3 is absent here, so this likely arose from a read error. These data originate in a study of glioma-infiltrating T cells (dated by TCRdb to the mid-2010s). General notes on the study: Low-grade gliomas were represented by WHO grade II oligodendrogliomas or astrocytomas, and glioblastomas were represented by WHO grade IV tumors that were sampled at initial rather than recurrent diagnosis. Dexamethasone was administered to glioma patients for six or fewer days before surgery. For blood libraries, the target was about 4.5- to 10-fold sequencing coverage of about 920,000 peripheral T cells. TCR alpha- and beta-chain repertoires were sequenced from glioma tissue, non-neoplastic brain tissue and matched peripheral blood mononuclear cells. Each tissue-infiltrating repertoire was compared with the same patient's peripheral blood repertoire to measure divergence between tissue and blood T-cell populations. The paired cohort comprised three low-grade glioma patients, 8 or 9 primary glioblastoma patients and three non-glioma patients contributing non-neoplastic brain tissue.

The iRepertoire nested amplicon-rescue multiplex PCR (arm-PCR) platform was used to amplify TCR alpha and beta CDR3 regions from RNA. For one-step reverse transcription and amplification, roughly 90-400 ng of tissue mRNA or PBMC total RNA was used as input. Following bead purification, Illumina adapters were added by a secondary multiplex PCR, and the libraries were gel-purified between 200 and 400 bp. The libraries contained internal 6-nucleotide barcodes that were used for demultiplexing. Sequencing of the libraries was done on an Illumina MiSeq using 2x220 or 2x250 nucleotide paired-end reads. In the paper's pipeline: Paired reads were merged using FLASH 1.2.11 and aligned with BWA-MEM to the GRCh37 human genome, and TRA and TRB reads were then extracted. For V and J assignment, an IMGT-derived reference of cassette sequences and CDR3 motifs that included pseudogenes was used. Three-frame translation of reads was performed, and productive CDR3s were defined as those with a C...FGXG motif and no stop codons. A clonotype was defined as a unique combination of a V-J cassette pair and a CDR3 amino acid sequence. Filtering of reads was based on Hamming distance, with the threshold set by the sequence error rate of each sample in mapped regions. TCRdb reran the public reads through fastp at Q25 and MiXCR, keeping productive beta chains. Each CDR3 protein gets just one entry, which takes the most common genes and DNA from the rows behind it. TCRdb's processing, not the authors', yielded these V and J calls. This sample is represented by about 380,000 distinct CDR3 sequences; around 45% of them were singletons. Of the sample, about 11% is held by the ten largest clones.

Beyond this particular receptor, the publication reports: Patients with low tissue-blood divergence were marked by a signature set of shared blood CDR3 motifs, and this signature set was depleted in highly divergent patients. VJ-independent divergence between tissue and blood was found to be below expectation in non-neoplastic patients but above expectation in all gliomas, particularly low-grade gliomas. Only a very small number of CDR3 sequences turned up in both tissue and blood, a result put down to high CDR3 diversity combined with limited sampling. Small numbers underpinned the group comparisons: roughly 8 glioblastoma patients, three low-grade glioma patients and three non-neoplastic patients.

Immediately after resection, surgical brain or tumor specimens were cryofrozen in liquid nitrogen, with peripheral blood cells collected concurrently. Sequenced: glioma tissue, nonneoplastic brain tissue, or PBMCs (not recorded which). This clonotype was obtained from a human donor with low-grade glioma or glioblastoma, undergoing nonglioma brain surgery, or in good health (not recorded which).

DNA sequence: TGTGCCAGCAGCCGGGACCTTCACGAGCAGTACCTC. This encodes CASSRDLHEQYL. In this chain, TRBV3-1 is recombined with TRBJ2-7, with the D segment possibly TRBD1 or TRBD2, each aligning over 5 bases. Deletion took 4 bases off V and 5 bases off J, with a span of 9 bases between the germline ends. CDR1 and CDR2 are drawn from the germline V gene (reference sequence): LGHDT, YNNKEL. The CDR3 is made up of 12 amino acids, end residues included. Only CDR3 DNA remains: 36 bases, in frame from the first base.